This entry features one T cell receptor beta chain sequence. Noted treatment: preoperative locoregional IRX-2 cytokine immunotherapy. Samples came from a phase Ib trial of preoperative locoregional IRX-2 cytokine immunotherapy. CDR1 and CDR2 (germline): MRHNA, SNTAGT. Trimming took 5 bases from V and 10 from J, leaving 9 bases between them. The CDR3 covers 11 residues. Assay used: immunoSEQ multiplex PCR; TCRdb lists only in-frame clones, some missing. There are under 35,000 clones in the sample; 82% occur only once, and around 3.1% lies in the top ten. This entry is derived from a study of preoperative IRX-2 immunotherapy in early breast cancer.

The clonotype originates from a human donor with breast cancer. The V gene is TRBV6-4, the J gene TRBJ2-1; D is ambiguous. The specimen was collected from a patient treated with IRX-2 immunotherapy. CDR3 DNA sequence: TGTGCCAGCAGTTATGGAGTGGAGCAGTTCTTC. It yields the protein CASSYGVEQFF.